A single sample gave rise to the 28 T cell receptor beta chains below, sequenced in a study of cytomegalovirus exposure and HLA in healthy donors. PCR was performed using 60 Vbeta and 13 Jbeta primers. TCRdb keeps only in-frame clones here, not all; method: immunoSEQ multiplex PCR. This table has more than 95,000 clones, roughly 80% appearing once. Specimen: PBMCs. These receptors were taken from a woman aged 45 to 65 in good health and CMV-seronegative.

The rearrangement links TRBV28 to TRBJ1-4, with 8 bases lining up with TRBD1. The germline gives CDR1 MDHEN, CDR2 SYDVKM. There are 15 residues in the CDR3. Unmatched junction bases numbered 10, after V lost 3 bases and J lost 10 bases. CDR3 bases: TGTGCCAGCAGTTTTCAGTCAGGGGGCTATGGAAAACTGTTTTTT. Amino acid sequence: CASSFQSGGYGKLFF.

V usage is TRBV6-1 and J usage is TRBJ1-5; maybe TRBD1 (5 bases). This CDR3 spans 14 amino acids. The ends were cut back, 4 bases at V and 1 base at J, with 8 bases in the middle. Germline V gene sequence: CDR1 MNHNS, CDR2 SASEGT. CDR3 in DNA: TGTGCCAGCAGTGGAGACAGAAGCAATCAGCCCCAGCATTTT. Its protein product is CASSGDRSNQPQHF.

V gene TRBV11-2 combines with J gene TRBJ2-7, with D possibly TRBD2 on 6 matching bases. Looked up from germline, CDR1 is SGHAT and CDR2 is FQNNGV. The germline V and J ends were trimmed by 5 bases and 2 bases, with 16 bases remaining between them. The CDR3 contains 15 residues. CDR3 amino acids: CASSLLSGGTYEQYF. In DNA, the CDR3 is TGTGCCAGCAGCCTCCTCTCGGGCGGGACCTACGAGCAGTACTTC.

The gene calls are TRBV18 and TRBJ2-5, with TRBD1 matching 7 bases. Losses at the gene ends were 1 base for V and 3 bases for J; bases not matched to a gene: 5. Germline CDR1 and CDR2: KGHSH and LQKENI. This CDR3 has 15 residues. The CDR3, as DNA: TGTGCCAGCTCACCACTTTATACAGGGGAAGAGACCCAGTACTTC. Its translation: CASSPLYTGEETQYF.

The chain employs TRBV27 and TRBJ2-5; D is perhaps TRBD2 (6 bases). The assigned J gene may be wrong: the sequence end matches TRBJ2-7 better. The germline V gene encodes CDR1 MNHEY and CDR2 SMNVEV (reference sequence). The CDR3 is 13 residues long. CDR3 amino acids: CASRTGTSYEQYF. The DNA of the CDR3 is TGTGCCAGCAGGACCGGGACTTCCTACGAGCAGTACTTC.

CDR3 region: CASSFGGVHQPQHF. CDR3 in DNA: TGTGCCAGCAGTTTTGGGGGGGTGCATCAGCCCCAGCATTTT. The chain employs TRBV28 and TRBJ1-5, with D maybe TRBD1 (5 bases). CDR3 length: 14 amino acids. V lost 3 bases to trimming and J lost 5 bases, with 11 bases between them. The germline gives CDR1 MDHEN, CDR2 SYDVKM.

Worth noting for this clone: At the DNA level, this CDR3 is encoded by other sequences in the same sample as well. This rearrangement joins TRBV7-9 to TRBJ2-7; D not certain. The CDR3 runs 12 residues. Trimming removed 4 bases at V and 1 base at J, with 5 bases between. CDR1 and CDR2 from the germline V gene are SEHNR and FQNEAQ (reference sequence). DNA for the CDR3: TGTGCCAGCAGCTCTCTTTCCTACGAGCAGTACTTC. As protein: CASSSLSYEQYF.

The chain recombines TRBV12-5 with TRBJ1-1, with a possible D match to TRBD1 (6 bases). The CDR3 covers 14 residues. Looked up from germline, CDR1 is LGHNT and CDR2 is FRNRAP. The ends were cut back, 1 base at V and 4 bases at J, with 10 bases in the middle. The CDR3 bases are TGTGCTAGTGGTTTGGACAGGGCGATCACTGAAGCTTTCTTT. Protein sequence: CASGLDRAITEAFF.

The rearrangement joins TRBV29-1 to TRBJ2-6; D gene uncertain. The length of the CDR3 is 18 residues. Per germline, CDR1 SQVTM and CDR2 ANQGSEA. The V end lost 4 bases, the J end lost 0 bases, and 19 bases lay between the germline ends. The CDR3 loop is CSVAKTLLNPSGANVLTF. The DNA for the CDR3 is TGCAGCGTTGCCAAGACGTTACTAAACCCCTCTGGGGCCAACGTCCTGACTTTC.

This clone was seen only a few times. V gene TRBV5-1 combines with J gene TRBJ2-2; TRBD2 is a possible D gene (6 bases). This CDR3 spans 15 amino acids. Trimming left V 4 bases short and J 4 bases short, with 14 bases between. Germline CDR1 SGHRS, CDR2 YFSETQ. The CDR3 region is CASSPSGGPTGELFF. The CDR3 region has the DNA TGCGCCAGCAGCCCGAGCGGAGGGCCCACCGGGGAGCTGTTTTTT.

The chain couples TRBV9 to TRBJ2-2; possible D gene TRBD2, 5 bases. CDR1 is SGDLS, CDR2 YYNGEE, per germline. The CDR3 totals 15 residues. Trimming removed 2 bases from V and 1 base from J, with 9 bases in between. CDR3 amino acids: CASSVAAGNTGELFF. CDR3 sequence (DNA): TGTGCCAGCAGCGTTGCTGCGGGGAACACCGGGGAGCTGTTTTTT.

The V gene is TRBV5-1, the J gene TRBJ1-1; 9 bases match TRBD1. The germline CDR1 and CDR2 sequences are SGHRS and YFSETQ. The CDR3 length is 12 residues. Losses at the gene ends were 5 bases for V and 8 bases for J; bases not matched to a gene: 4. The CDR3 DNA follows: TGCGCCAGCAGATCCGGGACAGGGGAAGCTTTCTTT. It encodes CASRSGTGEAFF.

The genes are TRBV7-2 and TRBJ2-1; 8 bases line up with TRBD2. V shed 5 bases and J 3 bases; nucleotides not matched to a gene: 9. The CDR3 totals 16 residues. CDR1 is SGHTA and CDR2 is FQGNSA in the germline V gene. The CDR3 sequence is CASSPQAGASYNEQFF. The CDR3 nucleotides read TGTGCCAGCAGCCCCCAAGCGGGAGCGAGCTACAATGAGCAGTTCTTC.

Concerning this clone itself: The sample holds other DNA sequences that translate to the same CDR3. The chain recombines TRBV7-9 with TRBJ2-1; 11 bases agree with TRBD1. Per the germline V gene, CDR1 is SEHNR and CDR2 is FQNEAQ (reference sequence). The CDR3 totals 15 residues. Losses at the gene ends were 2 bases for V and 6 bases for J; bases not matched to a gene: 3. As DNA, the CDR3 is TGTGCCAGCAGCTTACCGGGACAGGGGGTCAATGAGCAGTTCTTC. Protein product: CASSLPGQGVNEQFF.

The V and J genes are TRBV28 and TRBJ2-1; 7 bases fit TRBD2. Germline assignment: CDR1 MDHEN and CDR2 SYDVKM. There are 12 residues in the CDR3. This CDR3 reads CAMTSTDNEQFF. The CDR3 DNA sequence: TGTGCGATGACTAGCACGGACAATGAGCAGTTCTTC. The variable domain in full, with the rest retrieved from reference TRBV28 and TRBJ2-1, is DVKVTQSSRYLVKRTGEKVFLECVQDMDHENMFWYRQDPGLGLRLIYFSYDVKMKEKGDIPEGYSVSREKKERFSLILESASTNQTSMYLCAMTSTDNEQFFGPGTRLTVL.

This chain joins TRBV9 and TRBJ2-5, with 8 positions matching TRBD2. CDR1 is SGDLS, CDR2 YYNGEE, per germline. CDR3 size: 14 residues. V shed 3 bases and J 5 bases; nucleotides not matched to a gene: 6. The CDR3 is CASSGSGTTETQYF. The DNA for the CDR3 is TGTGCCAGCAGCGGTAGCGGGACTACCGAGACCCAGTACTTC.

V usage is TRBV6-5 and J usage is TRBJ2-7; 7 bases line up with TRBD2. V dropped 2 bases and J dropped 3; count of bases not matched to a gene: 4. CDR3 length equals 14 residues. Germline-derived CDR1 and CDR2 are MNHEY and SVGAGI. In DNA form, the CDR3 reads TGTGCCAGCAGTTACACAGCTAGCGGCTACGAGCAGTACTTC. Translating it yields CASSYTASGYEQYF.

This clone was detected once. The CDR3 region has the DNA TGTGCCAGCAGCCCAACCTTGACTAGCGTGCAAGAGACCCAGTACTTC. It codes for CASSPTLTSVQETQYF. This sequence joins TRBV28 and TRBJ2-5; the match to TRBD2 covers 8 bases. Germline values: CDR1 MDHEN, CDR2 SYDVKM. CDR3 length: 16 amino acids. After removal of 6 bases from V and 2 bases from J, the junction contained 11 bases not matched to a gene. Full variable domain (rest looked up from reference TRBV28 and TRBJ2-5): DVKVTQSSRYLVKRTGEKVFLECVQDMDHENMFWYRQDPGLGLRLIYFSYDVKMKEKGDIPEGYSVSREKKERFSLILESASTNQTSMYLCASSPTLTSVQETQYFGPGTRLLVL.

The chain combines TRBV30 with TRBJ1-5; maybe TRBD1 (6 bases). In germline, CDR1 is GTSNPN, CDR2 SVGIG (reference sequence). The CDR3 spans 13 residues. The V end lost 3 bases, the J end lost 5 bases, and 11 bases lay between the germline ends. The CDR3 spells CAWSAGADQPQHF. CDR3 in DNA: TGTGCCTGGAGCGCAGGGGCCGATCAGCCCCAGCATTTT.

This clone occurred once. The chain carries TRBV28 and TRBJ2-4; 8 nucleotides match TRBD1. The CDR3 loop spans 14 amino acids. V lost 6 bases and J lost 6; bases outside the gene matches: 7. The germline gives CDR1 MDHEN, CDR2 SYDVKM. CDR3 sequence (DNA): TGTGCCAGCAGCACTCGGACAGGGTCAAACATTCAGTACTTC. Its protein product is CASSTRTGSNIQYF.

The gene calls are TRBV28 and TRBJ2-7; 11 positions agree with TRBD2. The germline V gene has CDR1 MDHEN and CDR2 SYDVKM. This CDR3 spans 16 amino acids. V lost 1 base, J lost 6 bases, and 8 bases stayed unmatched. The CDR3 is CASSLFLAGGGAEQYF. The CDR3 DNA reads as TGTGCCAGCAGTTTATTCCTAGCGGGAGGTGGGGCCGAGCAGTACTTC.

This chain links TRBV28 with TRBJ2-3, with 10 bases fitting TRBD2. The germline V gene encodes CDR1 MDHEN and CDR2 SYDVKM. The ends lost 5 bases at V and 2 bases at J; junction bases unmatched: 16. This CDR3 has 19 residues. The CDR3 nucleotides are TGTGCCAGCAGTCAGAGGTGGGGTGGACTAGCGGCGTACACAGATACGCAGTATTTT. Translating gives CASSQRWGGLAAYTDTQYF.

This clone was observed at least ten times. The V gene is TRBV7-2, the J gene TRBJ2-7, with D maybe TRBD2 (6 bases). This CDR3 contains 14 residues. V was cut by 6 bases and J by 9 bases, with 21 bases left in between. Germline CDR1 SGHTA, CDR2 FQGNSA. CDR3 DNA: TGTGCCAGCAGTTTCCCTGGGACTGGAAAGGGGCAGTACTTC. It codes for CASSFPGTGKGQYF.

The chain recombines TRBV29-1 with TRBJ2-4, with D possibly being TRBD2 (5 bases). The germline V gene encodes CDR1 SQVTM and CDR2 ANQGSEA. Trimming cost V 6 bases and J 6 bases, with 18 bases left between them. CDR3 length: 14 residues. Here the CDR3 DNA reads TGCAGCGTCCCCCCGGGGTCCGGGTCAAACATTCAGTACTTC. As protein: CSVPPGSGSNIQYF.

CDR3 coding DNA: TGTGCCTGGCACAGGGTGAACACTGAAGCTTTCTTT. Translation: CAWHRVNTEAFF. The chain carries TRBV30 and TRBJ1-1; perhaps TRBD1 as D (6 bases). The CDR3 extends over 12 amino acids. Germline CDR1 GTSNPN, CDR2 SVGIG (reference sequence). V was trimmed by 5 bases and J by 0 bases, leaving 7 bases between them. The whole variable domain, remainder taken from reference TRBV30 and TRBJ1-1, is SQTIHQWPATLVQPVGSPLSLECTVEGTSNPNLYWYRQAAGRGLQLLFYSVGIGQISSEVPQNLSASRPQDRQFILSSKKLLLSDSGFYLCAWHRVNTEAFFGQGTRLTVV.

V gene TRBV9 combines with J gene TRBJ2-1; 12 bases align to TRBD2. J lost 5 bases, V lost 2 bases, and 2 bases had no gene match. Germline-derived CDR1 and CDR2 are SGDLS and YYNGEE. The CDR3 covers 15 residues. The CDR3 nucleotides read TGTGCCAGCAGCGTGCGACTAGCGGGAGACAATGAGCAGTTCTTC. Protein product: CASSVRLAGDNEQFF.

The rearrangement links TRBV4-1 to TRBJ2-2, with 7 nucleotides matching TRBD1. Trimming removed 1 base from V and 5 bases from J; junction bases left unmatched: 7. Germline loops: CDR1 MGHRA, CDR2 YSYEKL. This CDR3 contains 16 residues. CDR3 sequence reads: CASSQGRTGPTGELFF. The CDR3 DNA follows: TGCGCCAGCAGCCAAGGCCGGACAGGACCGACCGGGGAGCTGTTTTTT.

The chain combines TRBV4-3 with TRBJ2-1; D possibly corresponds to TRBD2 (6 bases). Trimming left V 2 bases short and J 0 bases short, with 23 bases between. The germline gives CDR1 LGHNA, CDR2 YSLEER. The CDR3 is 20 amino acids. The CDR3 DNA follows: TGCGCCAGCAGCCAATTTTTGGCTAGCGAAACGGTAAGCTCCTACAATGAGCAGTTCTTC. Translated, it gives CASSQFLASETVSSYNEQFF.